Listed here are 29 T cell receptor beta chains from one sample, sequenced in a study of blood T cell repertoires in COVID-19 (dated by TCRdb to 2018 to 2021). Libraries were prepared through the immunoSEQ multiplex PCR assay. Here the immuneACCESS table is served through TCRdb, limited to in-frame sequences with V and J called. Missing clones are a known gap in these copies; in checked studies unresolved V genes cover under half, and the rest lacks a known reason. Counted in this sample were some 200,000 clones; around 81% of them appeared once. The ten largest make up about 7.2% of the sample. The specimen was peripheral blood. The receptors shown here come from a woman between 65 and 79 years old with acute or convalescent COVID-19.

J is TRBJ2-5 and V is TRBV18, with TRBD1 matching 7 bases. CDR3 size: 16 residues. The V and J ends lost 6 bases and 1 base, in that order; junction bases with no gene match: 11. In germline, CDR1 is KGHSH, CDR2 LQKENI. The CDR3 here is CASSPPGQPSQETQYF. The CDR3, as DNA: TGTGCCAGCTCGCCCCCGGGACAGCCATCCCAAGAGACCCAGTACTTC.

This rearrangement joins TRBV7-2 to TRBJ2-5; 10 positions agree with TRBD2. The J segment lost 5 bases and the V segment lost 5 bases, leaving 17 bases of the junction unmatched. CDR3 length: 18 residues. The germline V gene encodes CDR1 SGHTA and CDR2 FQGNSA. The CDR3 loop is CASSRGTSATNGAETQYF. In DNA, the CDR3 is TGTGCCAGCAGCCGCGGGACTAGCGCGACGAATGGAGCCGAGACCCAGTACTTC.

V and J are TRBV9 and TRBJ2-4, with 7 positions matching TRBD1. V was pared by 4 bases and J by 3 bases, with 13 bases of the junction left unmatched. The CDR3 contains 17 residues. CDR1 is SGDLS, CDR2 YYNGEE, per germline. CDR3 sequence reads: CASSPRQGTLVKNIQYF. The CDR3 coding sequence is TGTGCCAGCAGCCCACGACAGGGTACCTTGGTCAAAAACATTCAGTACTTC. The variable domain in full, with the rest retrieved from reference TRBV9 and TRBJ2-4, is DSGVTQTPKHLITATGQRVTLRCSPRSGDLSVYWYQQSLDQGLQFLIQYYNGEERAKGNILERFSAQQFPDLHSELNLSSLELGDSALYFCASSPRQGTLVKNIQYFGAGTRLSVL.

CDR3 coding DNA: TGTGCCAGCAGTTATGCGGGGGGTAATGAGCAGTTCTTC. Translated, it gives CASSYAGGNEQFF. This chain uses TRBV6-2 or TRBV6-3 with TRBJ2-1; TRBD2 matches 8 bases. V was clipped by 3 bases and J by 7 bases; unmatched bases: 2. In germline, CDR1 is MNHEY, CDR2 SVGEGT. The CDR3 is 13 residues long.

This chain connects TRBV5-1 to TRBJ2-3; D possibly corresponds to TRBD1 (6 bases). CDR1 and CDR2 (germline): SGHRS, YFSETQ. Between the trimmed V and J ends, which lost 0 bases and 5 bases, there was a span of 10 bases. This CDR3 has 14 residues. The CDR3 nucleotides are TGCGCCAGCAGCTTGGATTCCAGGGGAGATACGCAGTATTTT. This translates into CASSLDSRGDTQYF. Together with reference TRBV5-1 and TRBJ2-3, the CDR3 gives the full variable domain: KAGVTQTPRYLIKTRGQQVTLSCSPISGHRSVSWYQQTPGQGLQFLFEYFSETQRNKGNFPGRFSGRQFSNSRSEMNVSTLELGDSALYLCASSLDSRGDTQYFGPGTRLTVL.

In this sample, this clone turned up a few times. This chain links TRBV3-1 (or the pseudogene TRBV3-2) with TRBJ2-7, with 8 bases lining up with TRBD2. Germline CDR1 LGHDT, CDR2 YNNKEL (reference sequence). V shed 5 bases and J 6 bases; nucleotides not matched to a gene: 6. This CDR3 is built from 13 residues. The CDR3 bases are TGTGCCAGCAGCGGGACTAGTAATAGCGAGCAGTACTTC. This codes for CASSGTSNSEQYF.

The chain links TRBV5-6 to TRBJ2-6; no definite D call. Trimming pared 5 bases from V and 4 bases from J, leaving 10 bases between. Germline V gene data show CDR1 as SGHDT and CDR2 as YYEEEE. The CDR3 is 14 residues long. CDR3 DNA sequence: TGTGCCAGCAGACCCAAGACAGGGGCCAACGTCCTGACTTTC. Protein: CASRPKTGANVLTF.

The gene calls are TRBV6-6 and TRBJ1-4, with D possibly TRBD1 on 6 matching bases. Trimming cost V 6 bases and J 7 bases, with 9 bases left between them. This CDR3 is built from 12 residues. CDR1 and CDR2 from the germline V gene are MNHNY and SVGAGI (reference sequence). The CDR3 bases are TGTGCCAGCAGACAGGGCGTTGAAAAACTGTTTTTT. This sequence encodes CASRQGVEKLFF.

A single count supports this clone. V usage is TRBV19 and J usage is TRBJ1-4; TRBD1 might be the D (6 bases). Germline lookup yields CDR1 LNHDA and CDR2 SQIVND (reference sequence). The CDR3 sequence is 15 residues long. V shed 8 bases and J shed 6 bases, with 19 bases lying between them. The CDR3 region has the DNA TGTGCCAGTTCCATGACAGGCCGCTGGGATGAAAAACTGTTTTTT. It codes for CASSMTGRWDEKLFF. The variable domain in full, with the rest retrieved from reference TRBV19 and TRBJ1-4, is DGGITQSPKYLFRKEGQNVTLSCEQNLNHDAMYWYRQDPGQGLRLIYYSQIVNDFQKGDIAEGYSVSREKKESFPLTVTSAQKNPTAFYLCASSMTGRWDEKLFFGSGTQLSVL.

This clone has a single count. The chain is built from TRBV18 and TRBJ2-1; 10 positions agree with TRBD1. Germline lookup yields CDR1 KGHSH and CDR2 LQKENI. Trimming cost V 3 bases and J 5 bases; bases outside gene matches: 13. The CDR3 is 18 residues long. Written as DNA, the CDR3 is TGTGCCAGCTCACCCCCACTTGTCGGGACAGGGGCCCACAATGAGCAGTTCTTC. It encodes CASSPPLVGTGAHNEQFF.

Comments on this clone: The sample has other DNA sequences that encode this CDR3 too. The chain is built from TRBV18 and TRBJ1-1, with 7 bases that match TRBD1. The CDR3 sequence is 13 residues long. Germline-derived CDR1 and CDR2 are KGHSH and LQKENI. J lost 1 base, V lost 5 bases, and 1 base had no gene match. The DNA for the CDR3 is TGTGCCAGCTCAGGGACAGAGAACACTGAAGCTTTCTTT. This translates into CASSGTENTEAFF.

The V gene is TRBV5-5, the J gene TRBJ2-7, with 7 bases matching TRBD1. V dropped 0 bases and J dropped 12; count of bases not matched to a gene: 12. The germline V gene has CDR1 SGHKS and CDR2 YYEKEE (reference sequence). There are 14 residues in the CDR3. CDR3 protein: CASSLGDRDNRRYF. In DNA, the CDR3 is TGTGCCAGCAGCTTGGGCGACAGGGATAATCGACGGTACTTC. Based on the CDR3 plus reference TRBV5-5 and TRBJ2-7, the full variable domain is DAGVTQSPTHLIKTRGQQVTLRCSPISGHKSVSWYQQVLGQGPQFIFQYYEKEERGRGNFPDRFSARQFPNYSSELNVNALLLGDSALYLCASSLGDRDNRRYFGPGTRLTVT.

This clone was observed at least ten times. The chain employs TRBV2 and TRBJ2-3, with D maybe TRBD2 (6 bases). Germline assignment: CDR1 SNHLY and CDR2 FYNNEI. V was trimmed by 8 bases and J by 4 bases, leaving 13 bases between them. The length of the CDR3 is 13 residues. This chain's CDR3 is CASGGSKADTQYF. The CDR3 DNA reads TGTGCCAGCGGAGGGTCAAAGGCAGATACGCAGTATTTT.

CDR3 nucleotide sequence: TGTGCCAGCAGCTTAGGGAGGTGGGAAGGATCCTACGAGCAGTACTTC. Protein sequence: CASSLGRWEGSYEQYF. The rearrangement joins TRBV7-9 to TRBJ2-7; possibly TRBD2 for D (5 bases). The CDR3 contains 16 residues. V lost 1 base to trimming and J lost 1 base, with 14 bases between them. Germline V gene lookup returns CDR1 SEHNR and CDR2 FQNEAQ (reference sequence).

The chain couples TRBV6-5 to TRBJ2-3; TRBD2 matches 8 bases. J gave up 4 bases and V 0 bases, and 0 bases lay outside the gene matches. Germline loops: CDR1 MNHEY, CDR2 SVGAGI. This CDR3 is 14 amino acids long. CDR3: CASSYSGLADTQYF. As DNA, the CDR3 is TGTGCCAGCAGTTACTCGGGACTAGCAGATACGCAGTATTTT.

The V gene is TRBV24-1, the J gene TRBJ2-3; D is unclear. Trimming stripped 9 bases from V and 0 bases from J, with 12 bases between. Germline V lookup: CDR1 KGHDR, CDR2 SFDVKD. This CDR3 comprises 14 residues. CDR3 residues: CATGGAPSTDTQYF. The DNA of the CDR3 is TGTGCCACCGGCGGAGCGCCTAGCACAGATACGCAGTATTTT.

The rearrangement joins TRBV5-4 to TRBJ2-3, with 7 bases fitting TRBD2. The germline V gene has CDR1 SGHNT and CDR2 YYREEE (reference sequence). The CDR3 covers 12 residues. The V and J ends lost 4 bases and 5 bases, in that order; junction bases with no gene match: 1. This chain's CDR3 is CASSQRGDTQYF. The CDR3 region has the DNA TGTGCCAGCAGCCAGCGGGGAGATACGCAGTATTTT.

The genes are TRBV6-1 and TRBJ2-7; TRBD1 agrees at 8 bases. V lost 3 bases to trimming and J lost 0 bases; unmatched junction nucleotides: 10. Germline-derived CDR1 and CDR2 are MNHNS and SASEGT. The CDR3 is made up of 17 amino acids. The CDR3: CASSELLWGQDSYEQYV. The CDR3 coding sequence is TGTGCCAGCAGTGAGTTATTATGGGGACAGGACTCCTACGAGCAGTACGTC.

The V call is TRBV15, the J call TRBJ2-3; TRBD2 agrees at 9 bases. The CDR3 totals 18 residues. Germline V gene lookup returns CDR1 LNHNV and CDR2 YYDKDF (reference sequence). V dropped 8 bases and J dropped 5; count of bases not matched to a gene: 20. The CDR3 protein is CATSQPARGGGAGDTQYF. As DNA, the CDR3 is TGTGCCACCTCCCAGCCGGCGAGAGGCGGGGGGGCAGGAGATACGCAGTATTTT.

The chain employs TRBV6-2 or TRBV6-3 and TRBJ2-5; D perhaps matches TRBD1 (5 bases). The CDR3 covers 17 residues. The germline V and J ends were trimmed by 4 bases and 7 bases, with 25 bases remaining between them. The germline V gene encodes CDR1 MNHEY and CDR2 SVGEGT. In DNA form, the CDR3 reads TGTGCCAGCAGTTGGCCTGGCGCAGGGCAGGGTGAAGGGACCCAGTACTTC. Translating it yields CASSWPGAGQGEGTQYF.

The chain carries TRBV7-8 and TRBJ1-2; no definite D call. Germline V CDR1 and CDR2: SGHVS, FQNEAQ. Trimming left V 3 bases short and J 5 bases short, with 16 bases between. This CDR3 spans 15 amino acids. CDR3: CASSLRALGWYGYTF. As DNA, the CDR3 is TGTGCCAGCAGCTTGAGGGCCCTGGGGTGGTATGGCTACACCTTC.

The rearrangement links TRBV11-2 to TRBJ2-5; the match to TRBD2 covers 9 bases. In germline, CDR1 is SGHAT, CDR2 FQNNGV. This CDR3 spans 14 amino acids. V lost 5 bases and J lost 12; bases outside the gene matches: 13. The CDR3 spells CASSLRTSALVEYF. CDR3 DNA sequence: TGTGCCAGCAGCCTTAGGACTAGCGCCCTAGTAGAGTACTTC. The full variable domain, its missing parts supplied by reference TRBV11-2 and TRBJ2-5, is EAGVAQSPRYKIIEKRQSVAFWCNPISGHATLYWYQQILGQGPKLLIQFQNNGVVDDSQLPKDRFSAERLKGVDSTLKIQPAKLEDSAVYLCASSLRTSALVEYFGPGTRLLVL.

Only a few counts were recorded for this clone. This chain links TRBV5-1 with TRBJ2-1; 8 nucleotides agree with TRBD1. The CDR3 totals 12 residues. Unmatched junction bases numbered 8, after V lost 10 bases and J lost 8 bases. Germline values: CDR1 SGHRS, CDR2 YFSETQ. The DNA of the CDR3 is TGCGCCTCCCAGGGGGCCGGGGATGAGCAGTTCTTC. Protein: CASQGAGDEQFF. Drawing the rest from reference TRBV5-1 and TRBJ2-1, the complete variable domain is KAGVTQTPRYLIKTRGQQVTLSCSPISGHRSVSWYQQTPGQGLQFLFEYFSETQRNKGNFPGRFSGRQFSNSRSEMNVSTLELGDSALYLCASQGAGDEQFFGPGTRLTVL.

The chain combines TRBV10-3 with TRBJ1-1; the match to TRBD1 covers 9 bases. CDR1 ENHRY and CDR2 SYGVKD come from the germline V gene. J gave up 5 bases and V 5 bases, and 3 bases lay outside the gene matches. The CDR3 runs to 13 residues. CDR3 DNA: TGTGCCATCAGTAGGACAGGGGAAACTGAAGCTTTCTTT. It codes for CAISRTGETEAFF.

The rearrangement uses TRBV18 and TRBJ2-5, with 7 nucleotides matching TRBD2. The germline V gene encodes CDR1 KGHSH and CDR2 LQKENI. V lost 3 bases and J lost 5; bases outside the gene matches: 9. The CDR3 extends over 15 amino acids. CDR3 nucleotide sequence: TGTGCCAGCTCACCGCCCTCGATCGGGGGGGAGACCCAGTACTTC. This gives the protein CASSPPSIGGETQYF.

J is TRBJ2-1 and V is TRBV20-1, with a tentative D call TRBD1 (6 bases). Germline V gives CDR1 DFQATT, CDR2 SNEGSKA (reference sequence). The CDR3 is made up of 11 amino acids. With 5 bases removed from V and 4 bases from J, the gap between germline ends came to 6 bases. CDR3 sequence (DNA): TGCAGTGCTGGACAGTACAATGAGCAGTTCTTC. Translated, it gives CSAGQYNEQFF.

This clone has a handful of counts. The gene calls are TRBV14 and TRBJ2-1; unclear D gene. This CDR3 has 11 amino acids. Germline V CDR1 and CDR2: SGHDN, FVKESK. V gave up 2 bases and J gave up 8 bases, with 4 bases separating them. CDR3 nucleotides: TGTGCCAGCAGCCAAACATATGAGCAGTTCTTC. Translation gives CASSQTYEQFF. Combining the CDR3 with reference TRBV14 and TRBJ2-1 gives the whole variable domain EAGVTQFPSHSVIEKGQTVTLRCDPISGHDNLYWYRRVMGKEIKFLLHFVKESKQDESGMPNNRFLAERTGGTYSTLKVQPAELEDSGVYFCASSQTYEQFFGPGTRLTVL.

This chain joins TRBV18 and TRBJ1-1; 8 bases are shared with TRBD1. CDR3 length: 14 residues. The germline V gene has CDR1 KGHSH and CDR2 LQKENI. The trim removed 6 bases at V and 4 bases at J, leaving 7 bases unmatched. The CDR3 sequence: CASSESRGLTEAFF. For the CDR3, the DNA is TGTGCCAGCTCCGAATCCAGGGGGCTCACTGAAGCTTTCTTT.

A word on this clone: One end of the junction fails to match germline, which may point to a read error. J is TRBJ2-2 and V is TRBV7-9; TRBD2 matches at 11 bases. CDR3 size: 16 residues. In germline, CDR1 is SEHNR, CDR2 FQNEAQ (reference sequence). The CDR3 loop reads CASSSLVAGGHRGAVF. CDR3 coding DNA: TGTGCCAGCAGCTCGCTCGTAGCGGGGGGGCATCGGGGAGCTGTTTTT.